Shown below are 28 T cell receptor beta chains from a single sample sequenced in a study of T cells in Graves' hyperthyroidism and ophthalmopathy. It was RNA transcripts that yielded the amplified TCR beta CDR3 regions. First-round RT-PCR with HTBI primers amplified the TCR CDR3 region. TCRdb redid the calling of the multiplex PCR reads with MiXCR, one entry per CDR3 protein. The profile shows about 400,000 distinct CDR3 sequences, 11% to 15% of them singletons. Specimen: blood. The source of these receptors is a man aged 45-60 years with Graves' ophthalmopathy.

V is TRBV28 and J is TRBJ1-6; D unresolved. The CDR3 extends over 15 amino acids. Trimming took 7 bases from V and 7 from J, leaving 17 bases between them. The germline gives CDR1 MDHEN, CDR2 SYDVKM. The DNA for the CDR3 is TGTGCCAGCACCCCCCCCGGCGGTCTCAATTCACCCCTCCACTTT. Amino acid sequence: CASTPPGGLNSPLHF.

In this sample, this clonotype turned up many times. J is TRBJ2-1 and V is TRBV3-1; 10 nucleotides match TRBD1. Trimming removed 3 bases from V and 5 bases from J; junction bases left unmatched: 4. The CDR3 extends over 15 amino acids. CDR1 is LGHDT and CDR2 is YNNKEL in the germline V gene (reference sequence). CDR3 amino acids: CASSQDRGGDNEQFF. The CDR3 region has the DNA TGTGCCAGCAGCCAGGACAGGGGGGGAGACAATGAGCAGTTCTTC.

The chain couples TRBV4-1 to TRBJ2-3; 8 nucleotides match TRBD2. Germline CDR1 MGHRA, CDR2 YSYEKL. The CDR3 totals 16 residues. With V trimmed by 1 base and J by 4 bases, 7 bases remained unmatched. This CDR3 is CASSQVGREVADTQYF. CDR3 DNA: TGCGCCAGCAGCCAAGTTGGGCGGGAGGTCGCAGATACGCAGTATTTT.

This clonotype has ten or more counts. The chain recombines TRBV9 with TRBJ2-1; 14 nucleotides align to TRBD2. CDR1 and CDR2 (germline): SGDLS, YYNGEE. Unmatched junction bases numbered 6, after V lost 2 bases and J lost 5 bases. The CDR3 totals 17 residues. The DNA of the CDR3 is TGTGCCAGCAGCGTGGGACTAGCGGGAGTTGGGGACAATGAGCAGTTCTTC. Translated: CASSVGLAGVGDNEQFF.

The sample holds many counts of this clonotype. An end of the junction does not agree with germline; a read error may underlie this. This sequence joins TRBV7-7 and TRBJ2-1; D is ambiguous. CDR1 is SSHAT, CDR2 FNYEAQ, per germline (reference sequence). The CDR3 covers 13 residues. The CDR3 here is CASSVEEKGEQFF. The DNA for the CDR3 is TGTGCTAGCAGCGTTGAGGAGAAGGGTGAGCAGTTCTTC.

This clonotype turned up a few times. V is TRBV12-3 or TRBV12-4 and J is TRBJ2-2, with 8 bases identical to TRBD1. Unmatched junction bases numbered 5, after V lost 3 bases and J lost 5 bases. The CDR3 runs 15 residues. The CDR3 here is CASSFDRGRTGELFF. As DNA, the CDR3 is TGTGCCAGCAGTTTTGACAGGGGTCGTACCGGGGAGCTGTTTTTT.

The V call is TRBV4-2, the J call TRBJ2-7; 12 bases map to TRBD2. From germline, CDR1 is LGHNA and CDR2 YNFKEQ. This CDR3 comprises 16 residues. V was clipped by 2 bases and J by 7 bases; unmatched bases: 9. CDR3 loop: CASSQPGLAGEVEQYF. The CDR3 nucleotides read TGTGCCAGCAGCCAACCGGGACTAGCGGGCGAAGTGGAGCAGTACTTC.

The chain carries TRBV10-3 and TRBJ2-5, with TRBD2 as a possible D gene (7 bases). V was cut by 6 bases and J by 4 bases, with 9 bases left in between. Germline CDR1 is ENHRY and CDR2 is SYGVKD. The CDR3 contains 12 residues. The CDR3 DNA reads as TGTGCCATCAGGGGAGGGGGAGAGACCCAGTACTTC. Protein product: CAIRGGGETQYF.

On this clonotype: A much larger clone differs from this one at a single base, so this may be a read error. The CDR3 spells CASSYRGRPRETQYF. CDR3 coding DNA: TGTGCCAGCAGTTACCGGGGAAGGCCACGGGAGACCCAGTACTTC. This chain joins TRBV6-5 and TRBJ2-5; the D gene is possibly TRBD2 (5 bases). CDR1 MNHEY and CDR2 SVGAGI come from the germline V gene. Trimming shortened V by 2 bases and J by 5 bases, and 15 bases separated the two germline ends. This CDR3 is 15 amino acids long.

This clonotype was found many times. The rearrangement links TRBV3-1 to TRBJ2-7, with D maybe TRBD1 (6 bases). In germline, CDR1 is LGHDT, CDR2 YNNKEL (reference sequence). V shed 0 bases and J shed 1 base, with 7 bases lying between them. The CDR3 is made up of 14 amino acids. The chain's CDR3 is CASSQETGSYEQYF. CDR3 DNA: TGTGCCAGCAGCCAAGAGACAGGTTCCTACGAGCAGTACTTC.

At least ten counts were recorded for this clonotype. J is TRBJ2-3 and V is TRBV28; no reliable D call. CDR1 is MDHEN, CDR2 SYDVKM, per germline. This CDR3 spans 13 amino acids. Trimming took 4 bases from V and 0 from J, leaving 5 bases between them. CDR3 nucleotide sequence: TGTGCCAGCAGTTACTCTAGCACAGATACGCAGTATTTT. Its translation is CASSYSSTDTQYF.

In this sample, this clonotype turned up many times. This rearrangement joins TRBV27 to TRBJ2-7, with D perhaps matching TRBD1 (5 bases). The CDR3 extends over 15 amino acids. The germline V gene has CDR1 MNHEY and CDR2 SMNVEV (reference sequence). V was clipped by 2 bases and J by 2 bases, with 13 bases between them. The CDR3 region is CASSLGAGMPYEQYF. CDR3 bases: TGTGCCAGCAGTTTAGGAGCAGGGATGCCCTACGAGCAGTACTTC.

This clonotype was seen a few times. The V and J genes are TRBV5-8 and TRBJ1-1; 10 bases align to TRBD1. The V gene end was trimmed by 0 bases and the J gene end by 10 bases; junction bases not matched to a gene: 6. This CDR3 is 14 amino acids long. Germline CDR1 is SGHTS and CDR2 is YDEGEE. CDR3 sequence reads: CASSLGGDRGPAFF. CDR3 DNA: TGTGCCAGCAGCTTGGGGGGGGACAGGGGTCCAGCTTTCTTT.

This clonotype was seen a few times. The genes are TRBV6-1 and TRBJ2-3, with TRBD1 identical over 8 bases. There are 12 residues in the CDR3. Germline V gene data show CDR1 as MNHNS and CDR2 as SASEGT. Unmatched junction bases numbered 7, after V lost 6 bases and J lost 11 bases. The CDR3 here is CASSAGTGMQYF. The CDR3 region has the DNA TGTGCCAGCAGCGCCGGGACAGGCATGCAGTATTTT.

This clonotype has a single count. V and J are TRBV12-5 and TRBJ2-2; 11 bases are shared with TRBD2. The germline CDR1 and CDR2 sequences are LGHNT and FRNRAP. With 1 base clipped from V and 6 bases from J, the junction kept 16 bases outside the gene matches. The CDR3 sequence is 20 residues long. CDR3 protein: CASGLAKPGLAEWGAGELFF. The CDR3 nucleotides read TGTGCTAGTGGTTTGGCGAAGCCGGGACTAGCGGAGTGGGGGGCCGGGGAGCTGTTTTTT.

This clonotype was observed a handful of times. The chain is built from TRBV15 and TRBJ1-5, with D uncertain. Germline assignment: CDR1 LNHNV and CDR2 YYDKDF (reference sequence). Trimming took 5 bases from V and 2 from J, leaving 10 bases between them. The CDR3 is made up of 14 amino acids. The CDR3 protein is CATSGLGGNQPQHF. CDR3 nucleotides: TGTGCCACCAGCGGTCTCGGGGGCAATCAGCCCCAGCATTTT.

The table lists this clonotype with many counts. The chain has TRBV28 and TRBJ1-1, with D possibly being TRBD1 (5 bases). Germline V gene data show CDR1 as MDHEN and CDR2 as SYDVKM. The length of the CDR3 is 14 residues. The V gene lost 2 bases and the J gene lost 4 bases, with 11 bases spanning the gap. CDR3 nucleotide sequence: TGTGCCAGCAGTTTACAGGGAGGGTTCACTGAAGCTTTCTTT. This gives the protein CASSLQGGFTEAFF.

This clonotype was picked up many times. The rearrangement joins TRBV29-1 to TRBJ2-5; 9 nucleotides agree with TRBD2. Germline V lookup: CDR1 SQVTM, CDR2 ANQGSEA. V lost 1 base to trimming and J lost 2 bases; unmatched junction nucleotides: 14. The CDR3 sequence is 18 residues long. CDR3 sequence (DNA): TGCAGCGTTGAAGGGAGGGGGGGTAGCGGGAGCGGTCAAGAGACCCAGTACTTC. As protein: CSVEGRGGSGSGQETQYF.

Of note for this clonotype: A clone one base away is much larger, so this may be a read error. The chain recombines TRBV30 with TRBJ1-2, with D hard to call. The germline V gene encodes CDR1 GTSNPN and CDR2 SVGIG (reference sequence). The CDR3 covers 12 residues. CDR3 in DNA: TGTGCCTGGGGTGTTTCCGCTCGAGGCTACACCTTC. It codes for CAWGVSARGYTF.

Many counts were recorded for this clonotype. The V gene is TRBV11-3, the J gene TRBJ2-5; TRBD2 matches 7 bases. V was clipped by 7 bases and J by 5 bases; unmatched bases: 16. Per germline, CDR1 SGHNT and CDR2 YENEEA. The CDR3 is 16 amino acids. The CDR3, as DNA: TGTGCCAGCACGAGTTCGGGAGGTCACTTCGGGGAGACCCAGTACTTC. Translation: CASTSSGGHFGETQYF. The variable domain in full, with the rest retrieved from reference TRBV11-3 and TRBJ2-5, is EAGVVQSPRYKIIEKKQPVAFWCNPISGHNTLYWYLQNLGQGPELLIRYENEEAVDDSQLPKDRFSAERLKGVDSTLKIQPAELGDSAVYLCASTSSGGHFGETQYFGPGTRLLVL.

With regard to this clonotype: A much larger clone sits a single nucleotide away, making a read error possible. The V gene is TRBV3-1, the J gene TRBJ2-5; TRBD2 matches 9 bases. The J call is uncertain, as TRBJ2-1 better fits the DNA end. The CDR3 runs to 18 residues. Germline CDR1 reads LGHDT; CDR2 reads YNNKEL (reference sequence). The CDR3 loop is CASSQSRRLAAFGETQFF. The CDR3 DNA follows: TGTGCCAGCAGCCAATCTCGGAGACTAGCGGCGTTTGGAGAGACCCAGTTCTTC.

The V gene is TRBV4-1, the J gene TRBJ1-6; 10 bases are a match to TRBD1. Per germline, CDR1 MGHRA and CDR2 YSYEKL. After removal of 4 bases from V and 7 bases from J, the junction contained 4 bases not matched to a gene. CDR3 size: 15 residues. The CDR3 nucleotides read TGCGCCAGCAGCCGACCGGGACAGGGGAATTCACCCCTCCACTTT. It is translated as CASSRPGQGNSPLHF.

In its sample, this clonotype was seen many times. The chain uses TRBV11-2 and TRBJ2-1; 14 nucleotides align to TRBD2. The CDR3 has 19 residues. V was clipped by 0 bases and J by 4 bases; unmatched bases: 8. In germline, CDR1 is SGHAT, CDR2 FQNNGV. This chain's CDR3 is CASSLDRGLAGDKYNEQFF. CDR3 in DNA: TGTGCCAGCAGCTTAGATCGGGGACTAGCGGGAGATAAGTACAATGAGCAGTTCTTC.

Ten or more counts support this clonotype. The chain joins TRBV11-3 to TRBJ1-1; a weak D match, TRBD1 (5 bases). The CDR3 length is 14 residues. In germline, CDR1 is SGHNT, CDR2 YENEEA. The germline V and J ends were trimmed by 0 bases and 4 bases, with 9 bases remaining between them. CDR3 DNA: TGTGCCAGCAGCTTAGATAGGGGAGGCACTGAAGCTTTCTTT. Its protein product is CASSLDRGGTEAFF.

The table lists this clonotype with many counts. The CDR3 sequence is CASSEVVVRTTYEQYF. The DNA for the CDR3 is TGTGCCAGCAGTGAAGTAGTTGTTAGGACCACCTACGAGCAGTACTTC. The chain carries TRBV6-1 and TRBJ2-7, with D uncertain. Trimming pared 1 base from V and 2 bases from J, leaving 15 bases between. Germline V gives CDR1 MNHNS, CDR2 SASEGT. The CDR3 is 16 amino acids.

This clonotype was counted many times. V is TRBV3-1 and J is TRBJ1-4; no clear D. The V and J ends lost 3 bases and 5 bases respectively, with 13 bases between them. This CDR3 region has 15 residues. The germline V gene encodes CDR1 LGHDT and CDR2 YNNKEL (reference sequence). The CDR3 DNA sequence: TGTGCCAGCAGCCAGTATAAGGGATCGAATGAAAAACTGTTTTTT. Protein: CASSQYKGSNEKLFF.

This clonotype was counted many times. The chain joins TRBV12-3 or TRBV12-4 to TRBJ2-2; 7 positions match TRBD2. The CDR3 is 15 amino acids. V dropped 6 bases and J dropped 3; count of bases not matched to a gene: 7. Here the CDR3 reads CASSKLATYTGELFF. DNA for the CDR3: TGTGCCAGCAGCAAACTAGCGACCTACACCGGGGAGCTGTTTTTT.

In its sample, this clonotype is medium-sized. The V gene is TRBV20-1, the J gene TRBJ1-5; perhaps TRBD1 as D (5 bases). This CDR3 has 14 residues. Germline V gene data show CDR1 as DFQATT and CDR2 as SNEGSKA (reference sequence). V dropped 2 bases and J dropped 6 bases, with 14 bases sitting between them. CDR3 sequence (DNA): TGCAGTGCTAGACAGGGCCTGGGAAGTCAGCCCCAGCATTTT. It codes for CSARQGLGSQPQHF.